This T cell receptor beta chain was obtained from a study of PD-L1 blockade in urothelial cancer. Study summary: Each participant's history included 0 to 3 prior chemotherapy regimens.

Spike-ins of synthetic TCR analog templates went into each PCR. Some clones are missing from TCRdb's copy, which holds only in-frame ones; the method was immunoSEQ multiplex PCR. The sample has fewer than 130,000 clones; approximately 85% are singletons. Germline V CDR1 and CDR2: SNHLY, FYNNEI. CDR3 length: 14 residues. V was pared by 3 bases and J by 5 bases, with 4 bases of the junction left unmatched. Sequencing used PBMCs, obtained around atezolizumab (anti-PD-L1) treatment. This chain links TRBV2 with TRBJ2-1, with TRBD1 matching over 7 bases. The TCR sequence derives from a man aged 45-65 years with urothelial cancer. The CDR3 here is CASSDNRGNNEQFF. CDR3 nucleotides: TGTGCCAGCAGTGATAACAGGGGAAACAATGAGCAGTTCTTC.